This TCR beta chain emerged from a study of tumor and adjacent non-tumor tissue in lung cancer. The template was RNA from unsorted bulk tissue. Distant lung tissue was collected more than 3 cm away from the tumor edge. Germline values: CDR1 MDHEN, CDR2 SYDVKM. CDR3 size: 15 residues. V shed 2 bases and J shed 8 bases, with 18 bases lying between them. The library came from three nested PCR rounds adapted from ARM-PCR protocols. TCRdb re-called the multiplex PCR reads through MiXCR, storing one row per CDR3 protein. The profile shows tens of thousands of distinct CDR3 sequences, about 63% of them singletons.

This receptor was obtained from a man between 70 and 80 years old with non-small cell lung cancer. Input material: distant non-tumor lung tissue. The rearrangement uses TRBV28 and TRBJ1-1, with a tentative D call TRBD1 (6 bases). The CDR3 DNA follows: TGTGCCAGCAGTTTACATTCCCCAGGGGTCGCCGAAGCTTTCTTT. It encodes CASSLHSPGVAEAFF.